The 20 T cell receptor beta chains given below trace back to one sample, sequenced in a study of blood T cells in healthy people across ages. Primers used in a second PCR of roughly 7 to 11 cycles were a sample-barcoded 5' primer and a J-beta primer mix. TCRdb processed the 5' RACE reads anew with MiXCR; each CDR3 protein has one entry. The sample has approximately 850,000 distinct CDR3 sequences, under 55% seen once. The sample comprised blood. All receptors come from a man aged 55 to 69 in good health.

The V and J genes are TRBV20-1 and TRBJ1-1; 7 nucleotides align to TRBD1. The CDR3 is made up of 14 amino acids. V lost 3 bases, J lost 3 bases, and 7 bases stayed unmatched. In germline, CDR1 is DFQATT, CDR2 SNEGSKA (reference sequence). The chain's CDR3 is CSARLKGAHTEAFF. Here the CDR3 DNA reads TGCAGTGCTAGGTTAAAGGGGGCACACACTGAAGCTTTCTTT.

The CDR3 sequence is CASSLGTGRDSPLHF. CDR3 nucleotides: TGTGCCAGCAGCTTAGGGACGGGACGGGATTCACCCCTCCACTTT. The chain carries TRBV7-2 and TRBJ1-6, with D possibly TRBD1 on 5 matching bases. CDR1 is SGHTA and CDR2 is FQGNSA in the germline V gene. The CDR3 length is 15 residues. The V and J ends lost 1 base and 8 bases respectively, with 12 bases between them.

The chain links TRBV6-1 to TRBJ2-6; 7 bases agree with TRBD1. With V trimmed by 6 bases and J by 0 bases, 8 bases remained unmatched. The CDR3 extends over 17 amino acids. The germline gives CDR1 MNHNS, CDR2 SASEGT. CDR3: CASRETGTPSGANVLTF. The CDR3, as DNA: TGTGCCAGCAGGGAGACAGGGACGCCCTCTGGGGCCAACGTCCTGACTTTC.

This clonotype came up a few times. The chain carries TRBV7-6 and TRBJ2-6; TRBD1 agrees at 9 bases. J lost 1 base, V lost 5 bases, and 3 bases had no gene match. The CDR3 contains 16 residues. Germline CDR1 SGHVS, CDR2 FNYEAQ. The CDR3 loop is CASSRQGGSGANVLTF. CDR3 bases: TGTGCCAGCAGCCGACAGGGGGGTTCTGGGGCCAACGTCCTGACTTTC. Using reference TRBV7-6 and TRBJ2-6 for the parts outside the CDR3, the full variable domain is GAGVSQSPRYKVTKRGQDVALRCDPISGHVSLYWYRQALGQGPEFLTYFNYEAQQDKSGLPNDRFSAERPEGSISTLTIQRTEQRDSAMYRCASSRQGGSGANVLTFGAGSRLTVL.

This clonotype was found a few times. The chain uses TRBV27 and TRBJ2-1; no clear D gene. In germline, CDR1 is MNHEY, CDR2 SMNVEV (reference sequence). The CDR3 is 14 residues long. V lost 4 bases, J lost 8 bases, and 15 bases lay in between. The DNA of the CDR3 is TGTGCCAGCAGTTATATAGGTAAAGTGGATGAGCAGTTCTTC. This codes for CASSYIGKVDEQFF.

The rearrangement uses TRBV6-2 or TRBV6-3 and TRBJ1-5, with unresolved D. Germline V gene lookup returns CDR1 MNHEY and CDR2 SVGEGT. This CDR3 has 15 residues. Trimming stripped 4 bases from V and 6 bases from J, with 16 bases between. The CDR3 DNA follows: TGTGCCAGCAGTTTCCAGCAGTCCCGGAGTCAGCCCCAGCATTTT. Encoded protein: CASSFQQSRSQPQHF.

This chain links TRBV18 with TRBJ1-1; TRBD1 matches 7 bases. From germline, CDR1 is KGHSH and CDR2 LQKENI. This CDR3 has 16 residues. V gave up 0 bases and J gave up 2 bases; unmatched junction bases: 6. Here the CDR3 reads CASSPPKIGGNTEAFF. In DNA form, the CDR3 reads TGTGCCAGCTCACCACCTAAAATAGGGGGCAACACTGAAGCTTTCTTT.

The chain couples TRBV6-2 or TRBV6-3 to TRBJ2-3; 7 bases are a match to TRBD1. Per germline, CDR1 MNHEY and CDR2 SVGEGT. The CDR3 totals 15 residues. With 2 bases clipped from V and 1 base from J, the junction kept 3 bases outside the gene matches. DNA for the CDR3: TGTGCCAGCAGTTACAGTCAGGGGGGCACAGATACGCAGTATTTT. This codes for CASSYSQGGTDTQYF.

The V and J genes are TRBV20-1 and TRBJ1-6; D gene ambiguous. There are 14 residues in the CDR3. Trimming took 4 bases from V and 5 from J, leaving 12 bases between them. From germline, CDR1 is DFQATT and CDR2 SNEGSKA (reference sequence). The DNA for the CDR3 is TGCAGTGCTAAAAACGAATATGATAATTCACCCCTCCACTTT. Translation gives CSAKNEYDNSPLHF.

The gene calls are TRBV18 and TRBJ2-1, with D possibly matching TRBD1 (5 bases). Germline CDR1 and CDR2: KGHSH and LQKENI. The CDR3 sequence is 16 residues long. Trimming left V 3 bases short and J 0 bases short, with 12 bases between. CDR3 coding DNA: TGTGCCAGCTCACCCAGGGTGGGTAGCTCCTACAATGAGCAGTTCTTC. It is translated as CASSPRVGSSYNEQFF.

The chain employs TRBV10-3 and TRBJ2-3; D unclear. This CDR3 comprises 15 residues. Trimming shortened V by 0 bases and J by 0 bases, and 7 bases separated the two germline ends. Germline V gene sequence: CDR1 ENHRY, CDR2 SYGVKD. The CDR3 sequence: CAISESEYSTDTQYF. CDR3 in DNA: TGTGCCATCAGTGAGTCCGAGTATAGCACAGATACGCAGTATTTT.

This rearrangement joins TRBV2 to TRBJ1-6; D gene uncertain. The ends were cut back, 3 bases at V and 11 bases at J, with 5 bases in the middle. Germline values: CDR1 SNHLY, CDR2 FYNNEI. The CDR3 is 11 amino acids. The CDR3 protein is CASSDQPPLHF. CDR3 nucleotides: TGTGCCAGCAGTGATCAGCCACCCCTCCACTTT.

The V call is TRBV6-2 or TRBV6-3, the J call TRBJ2-1; 8 bases match TRBD2. CDR3 length: 15 amino acids. With 6 bases clipped from V and 7 bases from J, the junction kept 11 bases outside the gene matches. CDR1 and CDR2 from the germline V gene are MNHEY and SVGEGT. The CDR3: CASSQSGSAKNEQFF. CDR3 in DNA: TGTGCCAGCAGCCAGAGCGGGAGTGCTAAGAATGAGCAGTTCTTC.

This clonotype came up a few times. The rearrangement links TRBV3-1 to TRBJ2-1; 9 bases map to TRBD2. Trimming at V came to 3 bases and at J to 5 bases, leaving 14 bases not matched to a gene. The CDR3 loop spans 18 amino acids. Germline V lookup: CDR1 LGHDT, CDR2 YNNKEL (reference sequence). The CDR3 bases are TGTGCCAGCAGCCATTCCGCGCGGCGGGGGGGCCTGGACAATGAGCAGTTCTTC. Translation gives CASSHSARRGGLDNEQFF.

This sequence joins TRBV2 and TRBJ2-3; D possibly corresponds to TRBD2 (6 bases). The germline CDR1 and CDR2 sequences are SNHLY and FYNNEI. This CDR3 is built from 14 residues. Trimming cost V 4 bases and J 3 bases, with 11 bases left between them. The DNA for the CDR3 is TGTGCCAGCAGTGTGCGGGGCGCAACAGATACGCAGTATTTT. Its translation: CASSVRGATDTQYF.

The gene calls are TRBV20-1 and TRBJ2-1; TRBD1 is a possible D gene (6 bases). This CDR3 has 14 amino acids. In germline, CDR1 is DFQATT, CDR2 SNEGSKA (reference sequence). The germline V and J ends were trimmed by 8 bases and 4 bases, with 18 bases remaining between them. The CDR3 is CSTGSRQVYNEQFF. In DNA, the CDR3 is TGCAGTACCGGGTCGAGACAGGTTTACAATGAGCAGTTCTTC.

V gene TRBV6-5 combines with J gene TRBJ2-7; 9 bases are a match to TRBD2. The CDR3 spans 17 residues. V shed 3 bases and J 3 bases; nucleotides not matched to a gene: 12. Germline CDR1 MNHEY, CDR2 SVGAGI. This chain's CDR3 is CASSYRPSGDKSYEQYF. The CDR3 nucleotides read TGTGCCAGCAGTTATCGCCCTAGCGGGGACAAGAGCTACGAGCAGTACTTC.

This clonotype has a count of ten or more. The chain recombines TRBV20-1 with TRBJ2-7; D possibly corresponds to TRBD2 (5 bases). V was trimmed by 1 base and J by 3 bases, leaving 10 bases between them. This CDR3 has 13 amino acids. Germline V gives CDR1 DFQATT, CDR2 SNEGSKA (reference sequence). The CDR3 region has the DNA TGCAGTGCTAGAGCCGGAGGTGGCTACGAGCAGTACTTC. Translated, it gives CSARAGGGYEQYF.

This sequence joins TRBV6-2 or TRBV6-3 and TRBJ1-2; the D gene is possibly TRBD1 (5 bases). CDR3 length: 15 amino acids. V dropped 5 bases and J dropped 3 bases, with 16 bases sitting between them. Germline assignment: CDR1 MNHEY and CDR2 SVGEGT. The DNA of the CDR3 is TGTGCCAGCAGTCCTCCGAACAGGCGCTACTATGGCTACACCTTC. This encodes CASSPPNRRYYGYTF.

The V gene is TRBV2, the J gene TRBJ2-7; D perhaps matches TRBD1 (5 bases). Trimming shortened V by 2 bases and J by 3 bases, and 11 bases separated the two germline ends. The CDR3 is 14 residues long. The V gene's germline CDR1 is SNHLY and CDR2 FYNNEI. The CDR3 protein is CASSEQGPNYEQYF. CDR3 nucleotides: TGTGCCAGCAGTGAACAGGGTCCCAACTACGAGCAGTACTTC.